These T cell receptor beta chains were read from a single sample in a study of cytomegalovirus exposure and HLA in healthy donors. TCRdb's copy holds only in-frame clones and misses some; the assay was immunoSEQ multiplex PCR. The data contain under 140,000 clones, around three quarters of them seen just once; the ten biggest clones take up 1.3%. Sequencing input: PBMCs. The receptors were sampled from a woman in her twenties or thirties in good health and CMV-seronegative. CDR3s include the opening cysteine and the closing phenylalanine or tryptophan. A D gene is named only where the DNA matches it firmly. The listing skips clone size in some rows; elsewhere it reads once, few, many or a size class.

clone_size: few
v_call: TRBV11-2
d_call: TRBD1
j_call: TRBJ1-1
cdr3_nt: TGTGCCAGCAGCTTAGACCGGGTCGGACAGGAGCCTTCCTTT
cdr3_aa: CASSLDRVGQEPSF

clone_size: -
v_call: TRBV7-2
d_call: TRBD1
j_call: TRBJ1-4
cdr3_nt: TGTGCCAGCAGACAGGGGGCAACTAATGAAAAACTGTTTTTT
cdr3_aa: CASRQGATNEKLFF

clone_size: -
v_call: TRBV7-2
d_call: TRBD1
j_call: TRBJ1-5
cdr3_nt: TGTGCCAGCAGCTTAAGTGACAGGGAGGTCGATCAGCCCCAGCATTTT
cdr3_aa: CASSLSDREVDQPQHF

clone_size: -
v_call: TRBV5-1
d_call: -
j_call: TRBJ2-2
cdr3_nt: TGCGCCTTAAAGGGGACATTCGGGGAGCTGTTTTTT
cdr3_aa: CALKGTFGELFF

clone_size: once
v_call: TRBV7-8
d_call: -
j_call: TRBJ2-7
cdr3_nt: TGTGCCAGCAGCTCCTACCCCGGAGCGTTCGAGCAGTACTTC
cdr3_aa: CASSSYPGAFEQYF

clone_size: once
v_call: TRBV28
d_call: TRBD2
j_call: TRBJ2-7
cdr3_nt: TGTGCCAGCAGTTTCTTCCCAGGACTAGCGGGCGGAAGCTCCTACGAGCAGTACTTC
cdr3_aa: CASSFFPGLAGGSSYEQYF

clone_size: -
v_call: TRBV7-6
d_call: TRBD1
j_call: TRBJ1-1
cdr3_nt: TGTGCCAGCAGCTTAACAGGGGAGGATACTGAAGCTTTCTTT
cdr3_aa: CASSLTGEDTEAFF

clone_size: -
v_call: TRBV25-1
d_call: TRBD1
j_call: TRBJ2-7
cdr3_nt: TGTGCCAGCAGTCCCGGGACAGGGACGATCGCCTACGAGCAGTACTTC
cdr3_aa: CASSPGTGTIAYEQYF

clone_size: -
v_call: TRBV7-9
d_call: -
j_call: TRBJ2-6
cdr3_nt: TGTGCCAGCAGCTTTCTCCGGTCTGGGGCCAACGTCCTGACTTTC
cdr3_aa: CASSFLRSGANVLTF

clone_size: -
v_call: TRBV13
d_call: TRBD2
j_call: TRBJ2-7
cdr3_nt: TGTGCCAGCAGCAGGACTAGCGGGAGGATTGCCGAGCAGTACTTC
cdr3_aa: CASSRTSGRIAEQYF

clone_size: medium-sized
v_call: TRBV19
d_call: TRBD1
j_call: TRBJ1-1
cdr3_nt: TGTGCCACCGTGAACAGGGGGAGGAACACTGAAGCTTTCTTT
cdr3_aa: CATVNRGRNTEAFF

clone_size: once
v_call: TRBV5-1
d_call: -
j_call: TRBJ2-5
cdr3_nt: TGCGCCAGCAGCCGATCCCCCACAGGGCAAGAGACCCAGTACTTC
cdr3_aa: CASSRSPTGQETQYF

clone_size: -
v_call: TRBV13
d_call: TRBD1
j_call: TRBJ2-7
cdr3_nt: TGTGCCAGCAGCTTAGAGGACAGGGGAAGCGAGCAGTACTTC
cdr3_aa: CASSLEDRGSEQYF

clone_size: -
v_call: TRBV30
d_call: TRBD2
j_call: TRBJ2-5
cdr3_nt: TGTGCCTGGATTGGGGGGGGGTCGATACTCCAGTACTTC
cdr3_aa: CAWIGGGSILQYF

clone_size: -
v_call: TRBV7-9
d_call: -
j_call: TRBJ2-7
cdr3_nt: TGTGCCAGCAGCCCCCACGGAGGCGCCTTCTACGAGCAGTACTTC
cdr3_aa: CASSPHGGAFYEQYF